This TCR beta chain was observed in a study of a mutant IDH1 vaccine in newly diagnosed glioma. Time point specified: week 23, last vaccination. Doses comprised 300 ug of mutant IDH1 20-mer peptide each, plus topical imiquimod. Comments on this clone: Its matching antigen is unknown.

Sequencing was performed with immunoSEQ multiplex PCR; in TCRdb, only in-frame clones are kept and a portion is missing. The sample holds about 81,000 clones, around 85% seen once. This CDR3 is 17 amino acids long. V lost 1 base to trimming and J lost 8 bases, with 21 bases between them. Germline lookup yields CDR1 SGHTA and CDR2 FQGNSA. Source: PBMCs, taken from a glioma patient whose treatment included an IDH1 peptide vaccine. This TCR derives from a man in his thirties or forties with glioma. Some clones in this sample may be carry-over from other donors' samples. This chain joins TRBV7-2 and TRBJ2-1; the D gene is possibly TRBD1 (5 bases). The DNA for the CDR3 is TGTGCCAGCAGCTTAGGGGAAGTCAGGGCTTCGGTCGATGAGCAGTTCTTC. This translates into CASSLGEVRASVDEQFF.